These 17 T cell receptor beta chains came from one sample sequenced in a study of blood T cells in healthy people across ages. Next came a second PCR, run for about 6 to 12 cycles, which used a sample-barcoded 5' primer along with a J-beta primer mix. MiXCR, applied by TCRdb to the 5' RACE reads, yields one record per CDR3 protein. The sample records fewer than 950,000 distinct CDR3 sequences, around 36% being singletons. The source material was blood. The receptors here all came from a young man in good health.

This clonotype was counted a few times. The V call is TRBV20-1, the J call TRBJ2-1; 9 bases are a match to TRBD2. This CDR3 region has 15 residues. From germline, CDR1 is DFQATT and CDR2 SNEGSKA (reference sequence). Trimming removed 5 bases from V and 5 bases from J; junction bases left unmatched: 10. DNA of the CDR3: TGCAGTGCTCAAGTTGCGGGGGGGCCCAACAATGAGCAGTTCTTC. This codes for CSAQVAGGPNNEQFF.

This clonotype was counted many times. J is TRBJ2-3 and V is TRBV4-3; 9 bases match TRBD2. CDR3 length equals 16 residues. The germline V gene has CDR1 LGHNA and CDR2 YSLEER. The J segment lost 2 bases and the V segment lost 4 bases, leaving 7 bases of the junction unmatched. The CDR3 loop is CASSRLAGVFTDTQYF. The CDR3 nucleotides read TGCGCCAGCAGCCGATTAGCGGGGGTCTTCACAGATACGCAGTATTTT.

The genes are TRBV3-1 and TRBJ2-7; D ambiguous. Looked up from germline, CDR1 is LGHDT and CDR2 is YNNKEL (reference sequence). The CDR3 loop spans 15 amino acids. Trimming stripped 1 base from V and 3 bases from J, with 13 bases between. CDR3 nucleotide sequence: TGTGCCAGCAGCCAAGCGCGACTTGCCGTCTACGAGCAGTACTTC. This translates into CASSQARLAVYEQYF.

This clonotype showed up just a few times. This chain links TRBV7-2 with TRBJ2-4, with D perhaps given as TRBD1 or TRBD2 (5 bases each). This CDR3 is built from 13 residues. In germline, CDR1 is SGHTA, CDR2 FQGNSA. V was pared by 2 bases and J by 8 bases, with 10 bases between. DNA of the CDR3: TGTGCCAGCAGCTTACCCGGGGCCGACATTCAGTACTTC. Its protein is CASSLPGADIQYF.

This clonotype has a count of ten or more. The chain employs TRBV6-5 and TRBJ2-1; perhaps TRBD2 as D (5 bases). The CDR3 is 14 amino acids. The germline V gene encodes CDR1 MNHEY and CDR2 SVGAGI. The V end was cut by 6 bases, the J end by 5 bases, with 14 bases between. Written as DNA, the CDR3 is TGTGCCAGCAGGAAACCCGGGATTAACAATGAGCAGTTCTTC. As protein: CASRKPGINNEQFF.

This rearrangement joins TRBV12-3 or TRBV12-4 to TRBJ1-1, with D tentatively TRBD1 (5 bases). V was trimmed by 6 bases and J by 1 base, leaving 15 bases between them. This CDR3 has 15 amino acids. The CDR3 spells CASSPGGDSNTEAFF. The CDR3 region has the DNA TGTGCCAGCAGCCCGGGGGGAGATTCGAACACTGAAGCTTTCTTT.

V gene TRBV7-2 combines with J gene TRBJ2-1, with 7 bases fitting TRBD1. The CDR3 runs 14 residues. After removal of 4 bases from V and 10 bases from J, the junction contained 10 bases not matched to a gene. The germline CDR1 and CDR2 sequences are SGHTA and FQGNSA. CDR3 sequence (DNA): TGTGCCAGCAGCTCCGGGACAGCCCCCGGGGAGCAGTTCTTC. Amino acids: CASSSGTAPGEQFF.

The chain couples TRBV29-1 to TRBJ2-1, with 8 positions matching TRBD1. The J call could be wrong; TRBJ2-7 is a better fit for the DNA end. The CDR3 runs to 14 residues. Germline-derived CDR1 and CDR2 are SQVTM and ANQGSEA. The CDR3 sequence is CSVDGTGVYNEQYF. CDR3 DNA sequence: TGCAGCGTTGATGGGACAGGAGTCTACAATGAGCAGTACTTC.

This clonotype has ten or more counts. The chain combines TRBV20-1 with TRBJ1-2; a weak D match, TRBD1 (5 bases). V was shortened by 0 bases and J by 6 bases, with 20 bases between the two germline ends. CDR3 size: 16 residues. Germline CDR1 is DFQATT and CDR2 is SNEGSKA (reference sequence). The CDR3 loop reads CSARDYGAARAHGYTF. The CDR3 DNA reads TGCAGTGCTAGAGATTACGGGGCCGCTAGGGCCCATGGCTACACCTTC.

This clonotype has only a few counts. The V call is TRBV6-2 or TRBV6-3, the J call TRBJ1-2; possible D gene TRBD1, 6 bases. The CDR3 length is 13 residues. Germline-derived CDR1 and CDR2 are MNHEY and SVGEGT. Deletions cut 0 bases from V and 8 bases from J, with 10 bases between. CDR3 region: CASSYSFGGGYTF. The CDR3 DNA reads as TGTGCCAGCAGTTACTCGTTCGGGGGCGGCTACACCTTC.

In this sample, this clonotype turned up a few times. The V gene is TRBV20-1, the J gene TRBJ1-2; D is perhaps TRBD1 (6 bases). V lost 3 bases and J lost 4, with 21 bases in between. Germline V gene lookup returns CDR1 DFQATT and CDR2 SNEGSKA (reference sequence). The CDR3 totals 16 residues. The CDR3 nucleotides read TGCAGTGCTAGTTACCCCCACAGGGCCGACCTCTATGGCTACACCTTC. Residues: CSASYPHRADLYGYTF.

The chain uses TRBV4-3 and TRBJ2-1; tentatively, D is TRBD2 (5 bases). Trimming left V 1 base short and J 0 bases short, with 10 bases between. In germline, CDR1 is LGHNA, CDR2 YSLEER. This CDR3 comprises 16 residues. CDR3 coding DNA: TGCGCCAGCAGCCAAGGCCGGGGTCCCTCCTACAATGAGCAGTTCTTC. Protein sequence: CASSQGRGPSYNEQFF.

This clonotype occurred many times. The chain carries TRBV20-1 and TRBJ2-7, with D perhaps matching TRBD2 (6 bases). Germline CDR1 DFQATT, CDR2 SNEGSKA (reference sequence). The V and J ends lost 3 bases and 1 base respectively, with 13 bases between them. The CDR3 contains 14 residues. CDR3 residues: CSARRDGTSYEQYF. Here the CDR3 DNA reads TGCAGTGCTAGGAGGGACGGGACTTCCTACGAGCAGTACTTC.

Only a few counts were recorded for this clonotype. The chain combines TRBV9 with TRBJ2-2; D remains ambiguous. V was pared by 0 bases and J by 3 bases, with 3 bases between. Germline V lookup: CDR1 SGDLS, CDR2 YYNGEE. The CDR3 totals 13 residues. The CDR3 nucleotides read TGTGCCAGCAGCGTAGCGGACACCGGGGAGCTGTTTTTT. Its translation: CASSVADTGELFF.

This clonotype was observed a handful of times. The gene calls are TRBV20-1 and TRBJ1-6, with TRBD1 identical over 7 bases. The CDR3 has 13 amino acids. With V trimmed by 6 bases and J by 7 bases, 6 bases remained unmatched. Germline CDR1 DFQATT, CDR2 SNEGSKA (reference sequence). The CDR3 bases are TGCAGTGCCAGGGACAGAGCCAATTCACCCCTCCACTTT. It specifies CSARDRANSPLHF.

The chain carries TRBV28 and TRBJ1-3, with D unclear. Deletions cut 0 bases from V and 2 bases from J, with 14 bases between. Per the germline V gene, CDR1 is MDHEN and CDR2 is SYDVKM. The CDR3 loop spans 17 amino acids. This chain's CDR3 is CASSLWNLKRAGNTIYF. The CDR3 DNA is TGTGCCAGCAGTTTATGGAACCTCAAAAGGGCTGGAAACACCATATATTTT.

This clonotype showed up just a few times. Sequence at one end of the junction differs from germline and may be a read error. This chain connects TRBV6-5 to TRBJ1-5; 9 nucleotides align to TRBD1. Germline lookup yields CDR1 MNHEY and CDR2 SVGAGI. The CDR3 has 16 residues. CDR3 sequence (DNA): TGTGCCAGCAGTTGGGACAGGGCTCTTAGCGATCAGCCCCAGCATTTT. It encodes CASSWDRALSDQPQHF.